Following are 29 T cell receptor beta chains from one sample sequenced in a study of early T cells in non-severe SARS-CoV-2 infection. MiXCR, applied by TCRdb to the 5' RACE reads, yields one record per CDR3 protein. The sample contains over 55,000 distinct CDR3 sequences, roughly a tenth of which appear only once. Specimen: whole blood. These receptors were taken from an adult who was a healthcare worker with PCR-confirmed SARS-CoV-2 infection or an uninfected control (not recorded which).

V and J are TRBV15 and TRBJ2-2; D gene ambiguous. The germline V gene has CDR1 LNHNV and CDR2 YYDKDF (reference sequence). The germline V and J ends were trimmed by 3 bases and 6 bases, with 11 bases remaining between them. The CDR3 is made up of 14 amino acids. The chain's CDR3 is CATSRGIPSGELFF. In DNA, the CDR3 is TGTGCCACCAGCAGGGGGATACCGTCCGGGGAGCTGTTTTTT.

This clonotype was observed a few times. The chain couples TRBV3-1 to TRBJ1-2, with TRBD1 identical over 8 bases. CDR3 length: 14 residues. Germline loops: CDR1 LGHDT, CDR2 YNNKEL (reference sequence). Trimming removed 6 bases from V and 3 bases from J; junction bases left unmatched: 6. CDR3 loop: CASRSTGEDYGYTF. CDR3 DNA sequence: TGTGCCAGCAGGTCGACAGGGGAGGACTATGGCTACACCTTC.

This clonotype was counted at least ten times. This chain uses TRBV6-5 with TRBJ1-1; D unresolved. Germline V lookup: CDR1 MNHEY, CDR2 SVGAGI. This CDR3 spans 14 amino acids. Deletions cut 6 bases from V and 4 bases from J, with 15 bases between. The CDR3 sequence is CASRATPAVTEAFF. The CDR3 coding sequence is TGTGCCAGCAGAGCTACCCCCGCAGTCACTGAAGCTTTCTTT.

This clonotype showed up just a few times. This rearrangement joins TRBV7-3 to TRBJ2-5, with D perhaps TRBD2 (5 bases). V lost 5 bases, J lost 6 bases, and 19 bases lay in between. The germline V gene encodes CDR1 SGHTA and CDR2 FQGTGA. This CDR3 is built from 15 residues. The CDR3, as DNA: TGTGCCAGCAGCCAGGCGACATCTAGCTCGCAGACCCAGTACTTC. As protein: CASSQATSSSQTQYF. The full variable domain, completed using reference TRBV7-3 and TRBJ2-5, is GAGVSQTPSNKVTEKGKYVELRCDPISGHTALYWYRQSLGQGPEFLIYFQGTGAADDSGLPNDRFFAVRPEGSVSTLKIQRTERGDSAVYLCASSQATSSSQTQYFGPGTRLLVL.

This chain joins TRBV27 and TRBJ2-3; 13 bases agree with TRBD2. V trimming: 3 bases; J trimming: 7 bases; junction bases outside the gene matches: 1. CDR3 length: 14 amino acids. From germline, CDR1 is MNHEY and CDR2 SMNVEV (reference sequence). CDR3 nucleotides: TGTGCCAGCAGTTTGGGGACTAGCGGGAATACGCAGTATTTT. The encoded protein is CASSLGTSGNTQYF.

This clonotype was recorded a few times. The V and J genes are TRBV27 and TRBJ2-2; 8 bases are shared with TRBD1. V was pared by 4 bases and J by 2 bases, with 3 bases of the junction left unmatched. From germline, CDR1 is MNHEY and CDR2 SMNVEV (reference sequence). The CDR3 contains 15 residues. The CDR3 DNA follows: TGTGCCAGCAGTTCCAGGGGGCCTAACACCGGGGAGCTGTTTTTT. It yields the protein CASSSRGPNTGELFF.

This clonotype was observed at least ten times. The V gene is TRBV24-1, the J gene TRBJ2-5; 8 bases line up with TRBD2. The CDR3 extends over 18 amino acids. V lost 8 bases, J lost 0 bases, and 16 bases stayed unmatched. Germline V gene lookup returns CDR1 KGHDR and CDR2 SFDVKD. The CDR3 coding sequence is TGTGCCACCACCGGGCTAGCGGGCGATGTCGGGCACCAAGAGACCCAGTACTTC. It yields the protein CATTGLAGDVGHQETQYF.

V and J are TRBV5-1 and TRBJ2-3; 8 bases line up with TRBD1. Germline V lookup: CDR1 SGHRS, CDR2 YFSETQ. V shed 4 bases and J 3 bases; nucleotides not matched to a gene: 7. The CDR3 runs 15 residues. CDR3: CASSPTRGHTDTQYF. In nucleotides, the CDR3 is TGCGCCAGCAGCCCGACCAGGGGGCATACAGATACGCAGTATTTT.

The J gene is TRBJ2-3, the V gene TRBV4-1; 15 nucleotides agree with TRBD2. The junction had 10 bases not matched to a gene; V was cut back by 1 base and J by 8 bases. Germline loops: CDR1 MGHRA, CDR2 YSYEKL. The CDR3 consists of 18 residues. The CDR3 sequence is CASSQAGLAGGNKLTQYF. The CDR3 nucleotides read TGCGCCAGCAGCCAAGCTGGACTAGCGGGGGGGAACAAGCTTACGCAGTATTTT.

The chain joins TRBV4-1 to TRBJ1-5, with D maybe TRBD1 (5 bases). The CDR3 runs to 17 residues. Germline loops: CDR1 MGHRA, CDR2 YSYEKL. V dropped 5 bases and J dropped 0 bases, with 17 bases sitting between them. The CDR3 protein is CASSWDDTYSSNQPQHF. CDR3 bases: TGCGCCAGCAGCTGGGACGATACCTACAGTAGCAATCAGCCCCAGCATTTT.

The CDR3 reads CSARVDRGAGSPLHF. CDR3 sequence (DNA): TGCAGTGCTAGAGTGGACAGGGGGGCGGGTTCACCCCTCCACTTT. The V gene is TRBV20-1, the J gene TRBJ1-6; 10 bases line up with TRBD1. This CDR3 region has 15 residues. CDR1 and CDR2 from the germline V gene are DFQATT and SNEGSKA (reference sequence). V was pared by 1 base and J by 9 bases, with 6 bases of the junction left unmatched.

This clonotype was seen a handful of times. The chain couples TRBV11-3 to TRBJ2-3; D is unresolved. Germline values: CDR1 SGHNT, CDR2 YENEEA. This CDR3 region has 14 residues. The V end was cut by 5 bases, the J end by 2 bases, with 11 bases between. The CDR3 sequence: CASSLRPYTDTQYF. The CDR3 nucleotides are TGTGCCAGCAGCCTCCGCCCCTACACAGATACGCAGTATTTT.

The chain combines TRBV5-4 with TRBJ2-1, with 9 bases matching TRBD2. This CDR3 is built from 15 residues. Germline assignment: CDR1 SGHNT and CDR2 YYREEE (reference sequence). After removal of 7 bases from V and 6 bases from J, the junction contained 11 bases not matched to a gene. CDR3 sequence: CASSPAGGQSNEQFF. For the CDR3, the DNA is TGTGCCAGCTCCCCAGCGGGGGGTCAATCCAATGAGCAGTTCTTC. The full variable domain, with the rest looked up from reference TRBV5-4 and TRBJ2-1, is ETGVTQSPTHLIKTRGQQVTLRCSSQSGHNTVSWYQQALGQGPQFIFQYYREEENGRGNFPPRFSGLQFPNYSSELNVNALELDDSALYLCASSPAGGQSNEQFFGPGTRLTVL.

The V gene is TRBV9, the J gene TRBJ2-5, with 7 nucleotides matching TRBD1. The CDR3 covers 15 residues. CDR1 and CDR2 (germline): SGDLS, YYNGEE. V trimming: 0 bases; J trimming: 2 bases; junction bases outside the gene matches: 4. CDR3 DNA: TGTGCCAGCAGCGTAGAGGGGGCCGGGCAAGAGACCCAGTACTTC. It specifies CASSVEGAGQETQYF.

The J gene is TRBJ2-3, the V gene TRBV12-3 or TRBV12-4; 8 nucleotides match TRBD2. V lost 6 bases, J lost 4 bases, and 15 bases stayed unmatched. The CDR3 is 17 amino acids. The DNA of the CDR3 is TGTGCCAGCAGCCACTGGGGACTAGGGCTTGGGGCAGATACGCAGTATTTT. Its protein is CASSHWGLGLGADTQYF.

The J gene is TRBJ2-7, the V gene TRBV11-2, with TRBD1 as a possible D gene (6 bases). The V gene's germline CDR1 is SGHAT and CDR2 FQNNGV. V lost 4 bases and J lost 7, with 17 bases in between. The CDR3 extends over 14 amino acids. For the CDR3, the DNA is TGTGCCAGCAGCTCAGGTACAGGGTTCGGGGAGCAGTACGTC. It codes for CASSSGTGFGEQYV.

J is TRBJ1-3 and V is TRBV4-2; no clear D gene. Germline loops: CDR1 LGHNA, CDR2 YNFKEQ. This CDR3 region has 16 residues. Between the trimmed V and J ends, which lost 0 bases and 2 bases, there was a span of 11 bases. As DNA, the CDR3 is TGTGCCAGCAGCCAAGATCTTGAGGGCCCTGGAAACACCATATATTTT. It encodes CASSQDLEGPGNTIYF.

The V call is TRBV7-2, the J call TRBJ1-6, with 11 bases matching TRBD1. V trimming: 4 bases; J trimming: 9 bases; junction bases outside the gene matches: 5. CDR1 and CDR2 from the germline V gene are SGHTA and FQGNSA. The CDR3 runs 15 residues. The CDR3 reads CASSYSGTGGSPLHF. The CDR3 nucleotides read TGTGCCAGCAGCTATTCCGGGACAGGGGGTTCACCCCTCCACTTT. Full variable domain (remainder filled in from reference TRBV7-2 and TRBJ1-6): GAGVSQSPSNKVTEKGKDVELRCDPISGHTALYWYRQSLGQGLEFLIYFQGNSAPDKSGLPSDRFSAERTGGSVSTLTIQRTQQEDSAVYLCASSYSGTGGSPLHFGNGTRLTVT.

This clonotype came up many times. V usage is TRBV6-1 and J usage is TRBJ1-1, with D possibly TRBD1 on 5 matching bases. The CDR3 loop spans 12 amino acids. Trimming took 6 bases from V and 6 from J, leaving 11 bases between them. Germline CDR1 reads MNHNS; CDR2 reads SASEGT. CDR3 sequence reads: CASSPRGSEAFF. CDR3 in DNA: TGTGCCAGCAGCCCGAGGGGATCTGAAGCTTTCTTT.

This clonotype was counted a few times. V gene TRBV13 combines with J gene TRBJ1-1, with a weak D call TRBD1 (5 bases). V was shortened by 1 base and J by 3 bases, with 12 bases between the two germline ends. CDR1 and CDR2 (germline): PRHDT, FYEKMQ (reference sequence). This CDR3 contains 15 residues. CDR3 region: CASSLAGHLDTEAFF. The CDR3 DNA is TGTGCCAGCAGCTTAGCCGGACATTTGGACACTGAAGCTTTCTTT.

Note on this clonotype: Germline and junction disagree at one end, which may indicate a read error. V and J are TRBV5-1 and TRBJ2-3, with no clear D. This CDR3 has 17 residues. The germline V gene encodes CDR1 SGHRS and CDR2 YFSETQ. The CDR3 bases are TGCGCCAGCAGCTTAGGCTGGCTTCCCTCCCCGTCGAATACGCAGAATTTT. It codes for CASSLGWLPSPSNTQNF. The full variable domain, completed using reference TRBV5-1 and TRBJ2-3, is KAGVTQTPRYLIKTRGQQVTLSCSPISGHRSVSWYQQTPGQGLQFLFEYFSETQRNKGNFPGRFSGRQFSNSRSEMNVSTLELGDSALYLCASSLGWLPSPSNTQNFGPGTRLTVL.

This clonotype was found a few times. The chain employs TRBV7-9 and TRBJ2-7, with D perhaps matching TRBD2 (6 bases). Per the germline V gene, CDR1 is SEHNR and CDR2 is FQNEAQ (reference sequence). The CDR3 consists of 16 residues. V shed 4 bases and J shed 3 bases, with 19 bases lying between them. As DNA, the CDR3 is TGTGCCAGCAGCTCTACAAAGACGGGACTCAACTACGAGCAGTACGTC. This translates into CASSSTKTGLNYEQYV.

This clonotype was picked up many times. CDR3 sequence (DNA): TGTGCCAGCAGCCGAACTTTCGCGGGGGGGACTAGCACAGATACGCAGTATTTT. Its protein product is CASSRTFAGGTSTDTQYF. The gene calls are TRBV7-2 and TRBJ2-3; the match to TRBD2 covers 9 bases. Germline V gene lookup returns CDR1 SGHTA and CDR2 FQGNSA. Unmatched junction bases numbered 12, after V lost 5 bases and J lost 0 bases. The CDR3 spans 18 residues.

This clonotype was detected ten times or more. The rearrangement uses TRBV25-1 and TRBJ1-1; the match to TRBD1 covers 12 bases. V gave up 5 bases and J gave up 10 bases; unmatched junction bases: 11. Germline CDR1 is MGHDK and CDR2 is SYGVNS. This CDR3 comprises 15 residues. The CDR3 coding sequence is TGTGCCAGCAGTAAACCGGGACAGGGGGCGGTAGTAGCTTTCTTT. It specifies CASSKPGQGAVVAFF.

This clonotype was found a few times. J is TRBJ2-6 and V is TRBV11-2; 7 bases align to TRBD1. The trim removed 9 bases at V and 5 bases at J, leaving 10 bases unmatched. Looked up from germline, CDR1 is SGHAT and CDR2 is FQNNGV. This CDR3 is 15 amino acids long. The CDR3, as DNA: TGTGCCAGGAGGGGGCGCTTAACTTGGGCCAACGTCCTGACTTTC. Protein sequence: CARRGRLTWANVLTF.

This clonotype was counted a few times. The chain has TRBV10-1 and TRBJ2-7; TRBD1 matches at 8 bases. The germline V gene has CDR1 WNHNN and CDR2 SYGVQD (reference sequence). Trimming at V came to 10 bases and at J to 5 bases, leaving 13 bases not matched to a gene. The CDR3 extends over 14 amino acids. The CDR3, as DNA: TGCGCCAACCAAGTTTCCCCGGGACAGGACGAGCAGTACGTC. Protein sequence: CANQVSPGQDEQYV.

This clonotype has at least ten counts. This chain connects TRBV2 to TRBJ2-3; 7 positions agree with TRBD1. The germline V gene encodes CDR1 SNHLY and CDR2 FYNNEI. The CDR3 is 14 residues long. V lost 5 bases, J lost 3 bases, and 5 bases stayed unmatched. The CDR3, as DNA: TGTGCCAGCAGTAGGACAGGAGGTACAGATACGCAGTATTTT. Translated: CASSRTGGTDTQYF.

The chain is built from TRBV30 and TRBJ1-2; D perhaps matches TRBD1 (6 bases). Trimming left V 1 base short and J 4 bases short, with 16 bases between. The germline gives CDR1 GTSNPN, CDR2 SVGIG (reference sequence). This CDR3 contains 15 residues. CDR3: CAWSEGYREAYGYTF. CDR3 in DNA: TGTGCCTGGAGTGAGGGATACAGGGAGGCCTATGGCTACACCTTC.

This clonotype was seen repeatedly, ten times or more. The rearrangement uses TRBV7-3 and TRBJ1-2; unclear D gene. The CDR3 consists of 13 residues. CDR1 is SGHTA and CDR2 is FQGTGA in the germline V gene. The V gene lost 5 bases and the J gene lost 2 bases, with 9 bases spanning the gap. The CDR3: CASSPARNYGYTF. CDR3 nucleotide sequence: TGTGCCAGCAGCCCTGCCAGGAACTATGGCTACACCTTC.